This passage covers 21 T cell receptor beta chains from one sample sequenced in a study of T-cell reconstitution after alpha-beta-depleted transplantation in children. Library preparation (for TCRbeta) was performed with unique molecular identifiers. Using its own MiXCR run on the PCR reads, TCRdb lists one record per CDR3 protein. The sample has roughly 90,000 distinct CDR3 sequences, 12% seen once. This specimen was PBMCs from the stem cell graft donor, taken from the stem cell graft. Receptors originate from a human donor who donated a stem cell graft to a child with inherited bone marrow failure.

The sample holds many counts of this clonotype. This chain joins TRBV7-2 and TRBJ2-7; 8 nucleotides agree with TRBD1. J gave up 6 bases and V 2 bases, and 6 bases lay outside the gene matches. Germline V lookup: CDR1 SGHTA, CDR2 FQGNSA. The CDR3 has 14 amino acids. CDR3 sequence: CASSLWQGASEQYF. CDR3 bases: TGTGCCAGCAGCTTATGGCAGGGGGCCTCCGAGCAGTACTTC.

This clonotype was detected many times. V and J are TRBV5-1 and TRBJ2-3; 10 nucleotides align to TRBD2. The CDR3 has 16 residues. CDR1 is SGHRS, CDR2 YFSETQ, per germline. V was clipped by 4 bases and J by 2 bases; unmatched bases: 7. The CDR3 sequence is CASSTGLAVITDTQYF. The DNA for the CDR3 is TGCGCCAGCAGCACCGGACTAGCGGTAATCACAGATACGCAGTATTTT.

This clonotype was observed at least ten times. V is TRBV6-1 and J is TRBJ1-2; D not certain. Trimming pared 3 bases from V and 5 bases from J, leaving 7 bases between. The germline V gene has CDR1 MNHNS and CDR2 SASEGT. The CDR3 contains 12 residues. The CDR3 DNA follows: TGTGCCAGCAGTGAGAGAGGTTATGGCTACACCTTC. This gives the protein CASSERGYGYTF.

This clonotype was picked up many times. This rearrangement joins TRBV14 to TRBJ2-2; D uncertain. Between the trimmed V and J ends, which lost 1 base and 6 bases, there was a span of 3 bases. The CDR3 is 12 residues long. CDR1 and CDR2 from the germline V gene are SGHDN and FVKESK. Written as DNA, the CDR3 is TGTGCCAGCAGCCAAGGCGCCGGGGAGCTGTTTTTT. Its translation: CASSQGAGELFF.

This clonotype showed up just a few times. The chain combines TRBV4-3 with TRBJ2-7; 8 bases line up with TRBD2. The CDR3 loop spans 13 amino acids. Trimming took 3 bases from V and 7 from J; bases not matched to a gene: 5. Germline V gene data show CDR1 as LGHNA and CDR2 as YSLEER. The CDR3 here is CASSHGLAREQYF. DNA of the CDR3: TGCGCCAGCAGCCACGGACTAGCAAGGGAGCAGTACTTC.

This clonotype showed up many times. The junction departs from the called germline gene at one end, perhaps through a read error. The chain has TRBV7-7 and TRBJ2-1; the D gene is possibly TRBD1 (5 bases). CDR1 and CDR2 from the germline V gene are SSHAT and FNYEAQ (reference sequence). The CDR3 length is 14 residues. In DNA form, the CDR3 reads TGTGCTAGCAGCCCAATCACAGGTCTCAATGAGCAGTTCTTC. The encoded protein is CASSPITGLNEQFF.

The CDR3 here is CASSLLSGGETDTQYF. The CDR3 DNA is TGCGCCAGCAGCTTGTTATCAGGGGGGGAAACAGATACGCAGTATTTT. This chain joins TRBV5-1 and TRBJ2-3; D tentatively reads TRBD1 or TRBD2 (7 bases each). The CDR3 covers 16 residues. V lost 1 base and J 3 bases, leaving 15 bases between the germline ends. Germline values: CDR1 SGHRS, CDR2 YFSETQ.

This clonotype was counted ten times or more. J is TRBJ2-1 and V is TRBV29-1; 7 bases fit TRBD2. The CDR3 has 15 amino acids. The junction had 6 bases not matched to a gene; V was cut back by 3 bases and J by 1 base. Germline V gene lookup returns CDR1 SQVTM and CDR2 ANQGSEA. This CDR3 is CSVEGGTVSYNEQFF. DNA of the CDR3: TGCAGCGTTGAGGGGGGGACCGTTTCCTACAATGAGCAGTTCTTC.

This clonotype was seen at least ten times. V gene TRBV7-2 combines with J gene TRBJ1-6, with 8 bases matching TRBD1. The germline V gene encodes CDR1 SGHTA and CDR2 FQGNSA. The CDR3 is 13 residues long. V lost 7 bases and J lost 10; bases outside the gene matches: 6. The CDR3 loop reads CASTLGQGSPLHF. The CDR3 bases are TGTGCCAGCACCCTTGGACAGGGATCACCCCTCCACTTT.

The chain carries TRBV25-1 and TRBJ2-7, with 11 bases fitting TRBD1. The CDR3 extends over 14 amino acids. The trim removed 0 bases at V and 6 bases at J, leaving 1 base unmatched. CDR1 and CDR2 (germline): MGHDK, SYGVNS. CDR3 sequence reads: CASSEYGTGGEQYF. The CDR3 DNA reads as TGTGCCAGCAGTGAATATGGGACAGGGGGCGAGCAGTACTTC.

This clonotype was seen at least ten times. The chain couples TRBV7-9 to TRBJ1-1; D remains unclear. Looked up from germline, CDR1 is SEHNR and CDR2 is FQNEAQ (reference sequence). CDR3 size: 13 residues. Trimming pared 4 bases from V and 2 bases from J, leaving 8 bases between. The CDR3 DNA sequence: TGTGCCAGCAGCTCCCAGGATAACACTGAAGCTTTCTTT. Translating gives CASSSQDNTEAFF.

The J gene is TRBJ1-1, the V gene TRBV7-2; D remains unclear. CDR1 and CDR2 (germline): SGHTA, FQGNSA. The ends were cut back, 3 bases at V and 4 bases at J, with 15 bases in the middle. The CDR3 extends over 15 amino acids. The CDR3 DNA follows: TGTGCCAGCAGCTTTCCTCTGGGTTCTGGCACTGAAGCTTTCTTT. This encodes CASSFPLGSGTEAFF.

This clonotype was picked up many times. The rearrangement uses TRBV7-9 and TRBJ2-7; D is perhaps TRBD1 (5 bases). This CDR3 region has 13 residues. V lost 5 bases and J 4 bases, leaving 12 bases between the germline ends. Germline V gene data show CDR1 as SEHNR and CDR2 as FQNEAQ (reference sequence). The CDR3 here is CASSIDSAYEQYF. DNA of the CDR3: TGTGCCAGCAGCATCGACAGCGCTTACGAGCAGTACTTC.

This clonotype was counted many times. The genes are TRBV7-2 and TRBJ1-6; possibly TRBD1 for D (5 bases). CDR3 length: 13 residues. Germline V gives CDR1 SGHTA, CDR2 FQGNSA. V was pared by 3 bases and J by 8 bases, with 8 bases between. In nucleotides, the CDR3 is TGTGCCAGCAGCTTCGACAGAGATTCACCCCTCCACTTT. Translated: CASSFDRDSPLHF.

This clonotype was recorded many times. The chain carries TRBV27 and TRBJ1-4, with a possible D match to TRBD1 (6 bases). CDR1 MNHEY and CDR2 SMNVEV come from the germline V gene (reference sequence). This CDR3 contains 12 residues. V was trimmed by 3 bases and J by 11 bases, leaving 10 bases between them. DNA for the CDR3: TGTGCCAGCAGTTTCGCTGGGGGCAAACTGTTTTTT. This gives the protein CASSFAGGKLFF.

This clonotype was found many times. The chain carries TRBV5-1 and TRBJ1-6; D gene uncertain. Per the germline V gene, CDR1 is SGHRS and CDR2 is YFSETQ. This CDR3 contains 15 residues. Trimming left V 4 bases short and J 6 bases short, with 14 bases between. The CDR3 sequence is CASSAYPAANSPLHF. The CDR3 coding sequence is TGCGCCAGCAGCGCCTACCCGGCGGCTAATTCACCCCTCCACTTT.

V gene TRBV4-1 combines with J gene TRBJ1-5; no firm D call. Germline assignment: CDR1 MGHRA and CDR2 YSYEKL. The CDR3 totals 16 residues. The V end lost 1 base, the J end lost 0 bases, and 10 bases lay between the germline ends. In nucleotides, the CDR3 is TGCGCCAGCAGCCAAGGAGGAGCGAATAGCAATCAGCCCCAGCATTTT. It translates to CASSQGGANSNQPQHF.

At least ten counts were recorded for this clonotype. The chain recombines TRBV7-9 with TRBJ1-2, with D unclear. The CDR3 consists of 12 residues. Deletions cut 5 bases from V and 12 bases from J, with 16 bases between. The germline V gene encodes CDR1 SEHNR and CDR2 FQNEAQ (reference sequence). The CDR3 coding sequence is TGTGCCAGCAGCCCCGGCCCGCGCGTTAACACCTTC. Translated, it gives CASSPGPRVNTF. The variable domain in full, completed from reference TRBV7-9 and TRBJ1-2, reads DTGVSQNPRHKITKRGQNVTFRCDPISEHNRLYWYRQTLGQGPEFLTYFQNEAQLEKSRLLSDRFSAERPKGSFSTLEIQRTEQGDSAMYLCASSPGPRVNTFGSGTRLTVV.

This clonotype was counted at least ten times. This rearrangement joins TRBV7-2 to TRBJ1-5, with a tentative D call TRBD1 (6 bases). The CDR3 has 16 residues. V lost 3 bases to trimming and J lost 3 bases, with 15 bases between them. The V gene's germline CDR1 is SGHTA and CDR2 FQGNSA. Here the CDR3 DNA reads TGTGCCAGCAGCTTCTCGGGGGCCAGTCTCAATCAGCCCCAGCATTTT. Its translation: CASSFSGASLNQPQHF.

The table lists this clonotype with many counts. The V call is TRBV7-3, the J call TRBJ2-3; 7 bases are shared with TRBD1. Looked up from germline, CDR1 is SGHTA and CDR2 is FQGTGA. CDR3 length equals 17 residues. With 0 bases clipped from V and 1 base from J, the junction kept 7 bases outside the gene matches. DNA of the CDR3: TGTGCCAGCAGCTTAACGAGGGACAGTGGAGGCACAGATACGCAGTATTTT. This encodes CASSLTRDSGGTDTQYF.

This clonotype came up a few times. This rearrangement joins TRBV20-1 to TRBJ1-2; 7 nucleotides line up with TRBD1. CDR1 and CDR2 (germline): DFQATT, SNEGSKA (reference sequence). CDR3 size: 13 residues. V trimming: 4 bases; J trimming: 8 bases; junction bases outside the gene matches: 10. The CDR3 loop is CSATAPGGRGYTF. CDR3 coding DNA: TGCAGTGCTACAGCTCCAGGGGGTCGAGGCTACACCTTC.